The present TCR beta chain was sequenced within a study of molecular identifiers for immune sequencing clone quantification. This clonotype was detected a few times. Its antigen is currently unknown. TCRdb itself ran the PCR reads through MiXCR, one entry per CDR3 protein. This sample has 460,000 or so distinct CDR3 sequences; about 21% occur once, and the top ten carry about 0.8%. J gave up 2 bases and V 0 bases, and 7 bases lay outside the gene matches. The CDR3 sequence is 17 residues long. Germline values: CDR1 LNHDA, CDR2 SQIVND (reference sequence). Findings and limits, study-wide: Under 1% of molecules in naive cells, but over 99% of effector molecules, belonged to clones above 20 RNA copies. Reportedly, one cell's Jurkat TCR RNA was detected within 1,200,000 naive CD8 cells.

The receptor was isolated from a human donor in good health. Some libraries in this study had Jurkat cell RNA spiked in. Sequenced sample: naive CD8+ T cells from blood, with Jurkat cell RNA spiked in. Noted subset: FACS-sorted CD8+CD4-CCR7+CD45RA+ naive T cells. The rearrangement joins TRBV19 to TRBJ1-5, with 7 bases lining up with TRBD1. The CDR3 DNA is TGTGCCAGTAGTATAGATCGTTACGGACAGGGCAATCAGCCCCAGCATTTT. Translated: CASSIDRYGQGNQPQHF.